Following are 14 T cell receptor beta chains from one sample sequenced in a study of cytomegalovirus exposure and HLA in healthy donors. Measured with immunoSEQ multiplex PCR; TCRdb has only the in-frame clones, and not every one. This table holds over 150,000 clones, more than 80% found once. The sequenced sample consisted of PBMCs. The source is a woman between 18 and 30 years old in good health and CMV-seropositive.

The genes are TRBV19 and TRBJ2-7, with 10 bases lining up with TRBD2. CDR3 size: 15 residues. Germline loops: CDR1 LNHDA, CDR2 SQIVND (reference sequence). V lost 5 bases, J lost 3 bases, and 7 bases stayed unmatched. This CDR3 reads CASSQPGTSVYEQYF. DNA of the CDR3: TGTGCCAGTAGTCAACCCGGGACTAGCGTCTACGAGCAGTACTTC.

The chain links TRBV19 to TRBJ1-6; D possibly corresponds to TRBD1 (5 bases). Deletions cut 5 bases from V and 7 bases from J, with 21 bases between. This CDR3 spans 17 amino acids. The germline CDR1 and CDR2 sequences are LNHDA and SQIVND (reference sequence). The CDR3 loop reads CASSGANQGNRNSPLHF. CDR3 DNA: TGTGCCAGTAGTGGGGCGAACCAGGGTAATAGGAATTCACCCCTCCACTTT. Full variable domain (remainder filled in from reference TRBV19 and TRBJ1-6): DGGITQSPKYLFRKEGQNVTLSCEQNLNHDAMYWYRQDPGQGLRLIYYSQIVNDFQKGDIAEGYSVSREKKESFPLTVTSAQKNPTAFYLCASSGANQGNRNSPLHFGNGTRLTVT.

The V and J genes are TRBV10-3 and TRBJ2-3, with 11 bases aligning to TRBD2. Germline values: CDR1 ENHRY, CDR2 SYGVKD. V was pared by 2 bases and J by 2 bases, with 6 bases of the junction left unmatched. CDR3 size: 17 residues. The CDR3 DNA reads as TGTGCCATCAGTGAGGGGTCTAGCGGGGGGCCCACAGATACGCAGTATTTT. Its translation is CAISEGSSGGPTDTQYF.

The chain combines TRBV7-2 with TRBJ2-1, with a possible D match to TRBD2 (6 bases). Trimming pared 0 bases from V and 6 bases from J, leaving 9 bases between. Germline V gene data show CDR1 as SGHTA and CDR2 as FQGNSA. The CDR3 runs to 14 residues. CDR3 sequence: CASSLAGGVNEQFF. The DNA for the CDR3 is TGTGCCAGCAGCTTAGCGGGGGGAGTCAATGAGCAGTTCTTC.

This clone was counted between two and nine times. This chain joins TRBV2 and TRBJ1-2; D gene unclear. Germline lookup yields CDR1 SNHLY and CDR2 FYNNEI. Between the trimmed V and J ends, which lost 6 bases and 3 bases, there was a span of 14 bases. The CDR3 totals 14 residues. In DNA, the CDR3 is TGTGCCAGCAGAGGGAGGCTGGTGCACTATGGCTACACCTTC. This codes for CASRGRLVHYGYTF. Combining the CDR3 with reference TRBV2 and TRBJ1-2 gives the whole variable domain EPEVTQTPSHQVTQMGQEVILRCVPISNHLYFYWYRQILGQKVEFLVSFYNNEISEKSEIFDDQFSVERPDGSNFTLKIRSTKLEDSAMYFCASRGRLVHYGYTFGSGTRLTVV.

CDR3 nucleotides: TGCGCCAGCAGCCGGGACTTTTCCAGCACAGATACGCAGTATTTT. It encodes CASSRDFSSTDTQYF. V is TRBV5-1 and J is TRBJ2-3; D may be TRBD2 (6 bases). The CDR3 covers 15 residues. Trimming shortened V by 4 bases and J by 0 bases, and 12 bases separated the two germline ends. Germline V gene data show CDR1 as SGHRS and CDR2 as YFSETQ.

The chain carries TRBV11-2 and TRBJ2-3, with D tentatively TRBD2 (6 bases). The germline gives CDR1 SGHAT, CDR2 FQNNGV. V dropped 0 bases and J dropped 3 bases, with 16 bases sitting between them. This CDR3 is 17 amino acids long. In nucleotides, the CDR3 is TGTGCCAGCAGCTTAGATCTCAGGATAGGGACTACAGATACGCAGTATTTT. Protein sequence: CASSLDLRIGTTDTQYF.

The chain combines TRBV19 with TRBJ2-7; D may be TRBD2 (6 bases). CDR3 length: 12 residues. Trimming removed 3 bases from V and 6 bases from J, with 9 bases in between. In germline, CDR1 is LNHDA, CDR2 SQIVND (reference sequence). CDR3 amino acids: CASSMGGFEQYF. The CDR3 DNA reads as TGTGCCAGTAGTATGGGGGGATTCGAGCAGTACTTC. The full variable domain, completed using reference TRBV19 and TRBJ2-7, is DGGITQSPKYLFRKEGQNVTLSCEQNLNHDAMYWYRQDPGQGLRLIYYSQIVNDFQKGDIAEGYSVSREKKESFPLTVTSAQKNPTAFYLCASSMGGFEQYFGPGTRLTVT.

The gene calls are TRBV6-5 and TRBJ1-2; no firm D call. Germline V gives CDR1 MNHEY, CDR2 SVGAGI. The CDR3 is made up of 14 amino acids. V was shortened by 6 bases and J by 4 bases, with 15 bases between the two germline ends. Written as DNA, the CDR3 is TGTGCCAGCAGACCCGAGACATTGGGCTATGGCTACACCTTC. It specifies CASRPETLGYGYTF.

The J gene is TRBJ2-4, the V gene TRBV2, with D hard to call. The CDR3 is made up of 14 amino acids. CDR1 and CDR2 (germline): SNHLY, FYNNEI. The ends were cut back, 1 base at V and 9 bases at J, with 13 bases in the middle. CDR3 residues: CASSEGRSVSIQYF. The CDR3 DNA reads TGTGCCAGCAGTGAAGGGCGGAGCGTTTCCATTCAGTACTTC. The full variable domain, in which reference TRBV2 and TRBJ2-4 provide the parts outside the CDR3, is EPEVTQTPSHQVTQMGQEVILRCVPISNHLYFYWYRQILGQKVEFLVSFYNNEISEKSEIFDDQFSVERPDGSNFTLKIRSTKLEDSAMYFCASSEGRSVSIQYFGAGTRLSVL.

V and J are TRBV6-1 and TRBJ2-1; D gene uncertain. The length of the CDR3 is 14 residues. V lost 7 bases, J lost 2 bases, and 12 bases lay in between. Germline V CDR1 and CDR2: MNHNS, SASEGT. DNA of the CDR3: TGTGCCAGCAAGAGCGCAGCCCCCTACAATGAGCAGTTCTTC. Protein sequence: CASKSAAPYNEQFF.

The chain carries TRBV7-6 and TRBJ2-7; no definite D call. V shed 1 base and J shed 0 bases, with 10 bases lying between them. This CDR3 has 15 amino acids. Germline V gives CDR1 SGHVS, CDR2 FNYEAQ. For the CDR3, the DNA is TGTGCCAGCAGCTTAGTGCCCCTAAGCTCCTACGAGCAGTACTTC. This translates into CASSLVPLSSYEQYF.

J is TRBJ1-2 and V is TRBV7-9, with TRBD1 matching 11 bases. The CDR3 loop spans 14 amino acids. V was pared by 5 bases and J by 8 bases, with 7 bases of the junction left unmatched. Germline CDR1 is SEHNR and CDR2 is FQNEAQ (reference sequence). The CDR3 DNA follows: TGTGCCAGCAGCCTTGCGGACAGGGGGCGGGGCTACACCTTC. This sequence encodes CASSLADRGRGYTF.

This chain connects TRBV28 to TRBJ2-1, with 7 bases that match TRBD2. V lost 1 base and J lost 9; bases outside the gene matches: 15. In germline, CDR1 is MDHEN, CDR2 SYDVKM. This CDR3 comprises 17 residues. CDR3 sequence: CASSLFIGGGPGSEQFF. CDR3 coding DNA: TGTGCCAGCAGTTTATTTATCGGGGGAGGGCCGGGAAGTGAGCAGTTCTTC.